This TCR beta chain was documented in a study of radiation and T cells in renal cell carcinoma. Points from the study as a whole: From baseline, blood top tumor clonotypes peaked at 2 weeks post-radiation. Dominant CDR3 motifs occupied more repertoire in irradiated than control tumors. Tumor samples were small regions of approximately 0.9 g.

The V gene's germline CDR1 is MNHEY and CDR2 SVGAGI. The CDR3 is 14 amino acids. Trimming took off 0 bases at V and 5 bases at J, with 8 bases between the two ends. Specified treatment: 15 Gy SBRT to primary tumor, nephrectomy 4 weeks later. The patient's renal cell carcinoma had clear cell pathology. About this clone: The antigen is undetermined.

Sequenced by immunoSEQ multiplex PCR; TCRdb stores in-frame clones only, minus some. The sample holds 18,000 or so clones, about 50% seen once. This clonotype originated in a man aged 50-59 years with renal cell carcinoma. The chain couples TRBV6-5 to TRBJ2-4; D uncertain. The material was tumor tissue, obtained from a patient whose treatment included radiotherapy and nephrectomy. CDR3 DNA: TGTGCCAGCAGTTACTCGACATCGCAAAACATTCAGTACTTC. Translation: CASSYSTSQNIQYF.